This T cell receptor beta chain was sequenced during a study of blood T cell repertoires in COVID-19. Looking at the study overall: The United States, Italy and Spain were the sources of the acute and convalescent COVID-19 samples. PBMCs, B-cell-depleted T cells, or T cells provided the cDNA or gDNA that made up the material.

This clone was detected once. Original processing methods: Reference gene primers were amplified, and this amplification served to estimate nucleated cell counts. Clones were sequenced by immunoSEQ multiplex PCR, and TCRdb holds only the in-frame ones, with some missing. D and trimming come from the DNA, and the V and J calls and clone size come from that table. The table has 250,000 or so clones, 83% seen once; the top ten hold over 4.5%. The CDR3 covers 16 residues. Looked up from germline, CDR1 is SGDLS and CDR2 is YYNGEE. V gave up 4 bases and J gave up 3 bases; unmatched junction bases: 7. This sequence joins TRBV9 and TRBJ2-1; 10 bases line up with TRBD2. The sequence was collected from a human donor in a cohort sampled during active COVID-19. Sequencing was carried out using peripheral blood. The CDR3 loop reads CASSNLAGGFYNEQFF. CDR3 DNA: TGTGCCAGCAGCAATTTAGCGGGGGGATTCTACAATGAGCAGTTCTTC.